The clone carrying this T cell receptor beta chain was found many times. Co-extraction yielded RNA and DNA from 20-30 mg of unsorted bulk tissue. Every tumor was sampled at five separate regions. The data originate from a study of tumor-infiltrating lymphocytes in primary liver carcinoma. With around 450 ng total RNA as template and a constant-region primer, TCR beta cDNA was made. Generation of the TCR beta libraries relied on three nested multiplex PCR rounds using slightly modified ARM-PCR. The first two PCR rounds, roughly 9 cycles each, used TRBV1-TRBV30 forward primers and a C-beta reverse primer. MiXCR, applied by TCRdb to the multiplex PCR reads, yields one record per CDR3 protein. The sample has 30,000 to 40,000 distinct CDR3 sequences; roughly 74% are singletons. This CDR3 spans 15 amino acids. The V end was cut by 6 bases, the J end by 4 bases, with 13 bases between. CDR1 is LNHDA, CDR2 SQIVND, per germline (reference sequence).

The source material was liver tumor tissue from sampling region 4. Subset indicated: tumor region T4, right-lateral pole. The rearrangement uses TRBV19 and TRBJ2-6; D uncertain. The clonotype comes from a middle-aged man with primary liver carcinoma and hepatitis B virus infection. The CDR3 reads CASSERRAGANVLTF. For the CDR3, the DNA is TGTGCCAGTAGCGAGAGGAGAGCCGGGGCCAACGTCCTGACTTTC.